This TCR beta chain was retrieved from a study of T cell clonotyping in hematopoietic cell transplantation (dated by TCRdb to about 2021). With respect to the entire study: The study collected 130 to 150 blood samples from approximately 35 consecutive transplant recipients and their related donors. Recruitment of patients was conducted between September 2015 and January 2017, and follow-up was continued until September 2020 or death.

With the immunoSEQ assay, which is a bias-controlled multiplex PCR relying on V- and J-specific primers, TCR beta CDR3 regions were amplified from genomic DNA. A proprietary barcode and Illumina adapter sequences were added to the CDR3 amplicons in a second PCR step. An Illumina MiSeq instrument was used to sequence the CDR3 libraries. In the authors' own workflow: Export and quality control were done with immunoSEQ Analyzer 3.0, while downstream analyses used R Bioconductor and Immunarch. Only productive rearrangements in the normalized downsampled data set went into calculating the repertoire metrics. Clonotypes larger than 5 templates in the normalized cohort were defined as pathologically expanded. Repertoire diversity was measured with the Inverse Simpson Index. CMV-specificity analyses were carried out on the non-normalized data set to capture all clonotypes. TCRdb took this table from immuneACCESS and kept in-frame rearrangements with V and J called. Such tables lack part of the clones; where checked against another copy, unresolved V genes explain under half of the gap, and the rest is unexplained. V and J calls and clone size are those listed in that table; D and trimming were worked out from the DNA. The sample table records about 69,000 clones; 94% of these occur just once. Under 2% of the sample goes to the ten largest clones.

The CDR1 and CDR2 encoded by the germline V gene are MNHEY and SVGAGI. The CDR3 spans 14 residues, from the cysteine through the phenylalanine. Only CDR3 DNA remains: 42 bases, in frame from the first base. Related transplant donors provided blood samples for TCR beta sequencing. Using Nuclei Lysis Solution, genomic DNA was extracted from unfractionated peripheral blood mononuclear cells that were either fresh or cryopreserved. A remark on this clone: The antigen this receptor binds is unknown. No much larger clone is present one base from it, and per-base qualities are unavailable.

On the study overall, not on this receptor specifically: Overlap with donor repertoires was found for only a small fraction of recipient repertoires, with over 97% found to appear de novo at the given depth. Donor and pretransplant recipient Inverse Simpson Index values predicted broader posttransplant TCR repertoire diversity. After transplant, TCR diversity in recipients dropped, and pathologically expanded clonotypes climbed progressively between day 30 and day 180. The sample size was limited, and CD4 and CD8 repertoire contributions could not be separated because cells were not sorted.

The sample consisted of peripheral blood mononuclear cells. The sequence derives from a middle-aged man in good health. Some clones in this sample may be carry-over from other donors' samples. This receptor chain uses TRBV6-5 and TRBJ1-1; the D gene remains uncertain. CDR3 reads: CATRRSGVNTEAFF. The base sequence is TGTGCTACCCGCCGGTCCGGGGTGAACACTGAAGCTTTCTTT.